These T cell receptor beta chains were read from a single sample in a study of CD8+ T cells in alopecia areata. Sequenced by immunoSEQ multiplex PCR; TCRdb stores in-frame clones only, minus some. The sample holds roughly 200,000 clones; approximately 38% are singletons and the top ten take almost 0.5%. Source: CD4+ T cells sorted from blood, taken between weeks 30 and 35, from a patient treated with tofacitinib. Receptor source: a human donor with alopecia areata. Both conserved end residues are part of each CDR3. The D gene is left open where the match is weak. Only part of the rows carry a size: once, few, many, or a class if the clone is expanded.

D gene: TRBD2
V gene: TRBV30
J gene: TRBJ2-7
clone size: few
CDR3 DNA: TGTGCCTGGAGGGAAACTAGCGAACCCTCTAGGGAGCAGTACTTC
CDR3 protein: CAWRETSEPSREQYF

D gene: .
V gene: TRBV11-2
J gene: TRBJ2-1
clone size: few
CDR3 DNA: TGTGCCAGCAGAAAGCGCGAATCCAACAATGAGCAGTTCTTC
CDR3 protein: CASRKRESNNEQFF

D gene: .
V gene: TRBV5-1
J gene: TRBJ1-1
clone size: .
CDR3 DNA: TGCGCCAGCAGCCCCACAAGAGCTTTCTTT
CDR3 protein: CASSPTRAFF

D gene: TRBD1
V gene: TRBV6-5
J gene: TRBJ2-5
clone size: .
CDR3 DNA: TGTGCCAGCAGGCGTGATCCGGGACAGGAAGAGACCCAGTACTTC
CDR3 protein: CASRRDPGQEETQYF

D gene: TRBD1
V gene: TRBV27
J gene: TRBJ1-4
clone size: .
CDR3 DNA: TGTGCCAGCAGACAGGGGAATGAAAAACTGTTTTTT
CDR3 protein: CASRQGNEKLFF

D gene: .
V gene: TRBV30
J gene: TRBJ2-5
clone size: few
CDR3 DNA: TGTGCCTGGTCCCCCCTGGGCGCGAAGACCCAGTACTTC
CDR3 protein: CAWSPLGAKTQYF

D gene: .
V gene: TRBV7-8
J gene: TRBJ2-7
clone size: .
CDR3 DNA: TGTGCCAGCAGCTTAGAGGACTGGATGGGAGGGCAGTACTTC
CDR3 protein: CASSLEDWMGGQYF

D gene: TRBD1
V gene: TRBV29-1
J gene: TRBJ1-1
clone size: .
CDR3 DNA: TGCAGCGTGGGGACAGGGTATAGTGTTGAAGCTTTCTTT
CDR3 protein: CSVGTGYSVEAFF

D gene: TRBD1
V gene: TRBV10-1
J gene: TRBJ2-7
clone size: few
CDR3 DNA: TGCGCCAGCAGTTGGACAGGGGGCCACAACGAGCAGTACTTC
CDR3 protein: CASSWTGGHNEQYF

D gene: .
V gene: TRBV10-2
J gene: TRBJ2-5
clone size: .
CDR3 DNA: TGCGCCAGCAGTGATCCCGGCGGAGGGAGGCGCAGGGGGACCCAGTACTTC
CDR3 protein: CASSDPGGGRRRGTQYF

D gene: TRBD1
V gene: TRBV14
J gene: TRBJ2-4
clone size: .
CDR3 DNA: TGTGCCAGCAGCCAAGCAACAGGGGCCCCTCCGTACTTC
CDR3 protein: CASSQATGAPPYF

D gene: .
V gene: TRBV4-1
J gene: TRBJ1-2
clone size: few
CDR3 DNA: TGCGCCAGCAGCCAGCCCCGGTCTAACTATGGCTACACCTTC
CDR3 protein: CASSQPRSNYGYTF

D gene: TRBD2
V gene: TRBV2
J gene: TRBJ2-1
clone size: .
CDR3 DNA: TGTGCCAGCAGTTTAGCGGGGGGAGGTACGGATGAGCAGTTCTTC
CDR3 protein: CASSLAGGGTDEQFF

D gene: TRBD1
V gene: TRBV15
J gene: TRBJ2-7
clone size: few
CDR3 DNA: TGTGCCACCAGACTACAGGGGGCGGGAGAGCAGTACTTC
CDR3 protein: CATRLQGAGEQYF

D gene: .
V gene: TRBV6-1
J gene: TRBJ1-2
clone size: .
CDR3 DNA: TGTGCCAGCAGTGAACGTGGGGGATATGGCTACACCTTC
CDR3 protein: CASSERGGYGYTF

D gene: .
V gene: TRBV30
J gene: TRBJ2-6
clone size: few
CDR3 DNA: TGTGCCTGGAGCCCCGACGGCTCTGGGGCCAACGTCCTGACTTTC
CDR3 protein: CAWSPDGSGANVLTF

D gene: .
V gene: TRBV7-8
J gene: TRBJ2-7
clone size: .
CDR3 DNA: TGTGCCAGCAGCTTAGTCCAGGGTTTCTACGAGCAGTACTTC
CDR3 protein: CASSLVQGFYEQYF

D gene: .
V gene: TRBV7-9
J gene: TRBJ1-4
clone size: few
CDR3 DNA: TGTGCCAGCAGCCGGGACACCGGTAATGAAAAACTGTTTTTT
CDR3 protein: CASSRDTGNEKLFF